These 22 T cell receptor beta chains came from one sample sequenced in a study of cytomegalovirus exposure and HLA in healthy donors. The PCR used 60 Vbeta and 13 Jbeta primers. Profiled with immunoSEQ multiplex PCR; TCRdb holds only in-frame clones, not every one. The sample lists 95,000 to 100,000 clones, roughly three quarters occurring once. Sequencing input: PBMCs. These receptors came from a female donor in good health and CMV-seronegative.

The rearrangement joins TRBV9 to TRBJ2-7, with D possibly being TRBD2 (6 bases). The germline CDR1 and CDR2 sequences are SGDLS and YYNGEE. The length of the CDR3 is 15 residues. Trimming removed 0 bases at V and 1 base at J, with 11 bases between. Here the CDR3 reads CASSVGPSESYEQYF. CDR3 sequence (DNA): TGTGCCAGCAGCGTAGGGCCTAGCGAATCCTACGAGCAGTACTTC.

This chain connects TRBV11-3 to TRBJ2-3; D is perhaps TRBD1 (5 bases). Germline values: CDR1 SGHNT, CDR2 YENEEA. The CDR3 has 15 amino acids. Trimming pared 1 base from V and 2 bases from J, leaving 10 bases between. CDR3 loop: CASSLGDSVTDTQYF. The CDR3 bases are TGTGCCAGCAGCTTAGGAGACAGCGTCACAGATACGCAGTATTTT. The full variable domain, completed using reference TRBV11-3 and TRBJ2-3, is EAGVVQSPRYKIIEKKQPVAFWCNPISGHNTLYWYLQNLGQGPELLIRYENEEAVDDSQLPKDRFSAERLKGVDSTLKIQPAELGDSAVYLCASSLGDSVTDTQYFGPGTRLTVL.

This clone was counted a single time. The rearrangement uses TRBV5-1 and TRBJ1-1; 7 nucleotides agree with TRBD1. The CDR3 runs 15 residues. Per the germline V gene, CDR1 is SGHRS and CDR2 is YFSETQ. Trimming took 3 bases from V and 6 from J; bases not matched to a gene: 11. The CDR3 DNA follows: TGCGCCAGCAGCTCAATGACAGGGTCGAGGTCTGAAGCTTTCTTT. This codes for CASSSMTGSRSEAFF.

The CDR3 is CAYYLEEAFF. The CDR3 region has the DNA TGTGCCTATTACCTAGAGGAAGCTTTCTTT. The chain carries TRBV30 and TRBJ1-1; D remains ambiguous. CDR1 and CDR2 from the germline V gene are GTSNPN and SVGIG (reference sequence). V was shortened by 7 bases and J by 8 bases, with 11 bases between the two germline ends. The CDR3 sequence is 10 residues long. Using reference TRBV30 and TRBJ1-1 for the parts outside the CDR3, the full variable domain is SQTIHQWPATLVQPVGSPLSLECTVEGTSNPNLYWYRQAAGRGLQLLFYSVGIGQISSEVPQNLSASRPQDRQFILSSKKLLLSDSGFYLCAYYLEEAFFGQGTRLTVV.

V and J are TRBV30 and TRBJ2-7; D is uncertain. V dropped 4 bases and J dropped 4 bases, with 14 bases sitting between them. Germline CDR1 and CDR2: GTSNPN and SVGIG (reference sequence). The CDR3 has 13 residues. Written as DNA, the CDR3 is TGTGCCTGGATATCGGAGCCAACGTACGAGCAGTACTTC. Its translation is CAWISEPTYEQYF.

The rearrangement uses TRBV6-4 and TRBJ1-1; D may be TRBD1 (6 bases). CDR1 and CDR2 from the germline V gene are MRHNA and SNTAGT. The CDR3 runs to 14 residues. Trimming removed 6 bases at V and 1 base at J, with 12 bases between. As DNA, the CDR3 is TGTGCCAGCAGCCAGGGGAGCCAGAACACTGAAGCTTTCTTT. Translating gives CASSQGSQNTEAFF.

The gene calls are TRBV19 and TRBJ2-7; 10 positions match TRBD2. CDR3 length: 13 amino acids. Germline-derived CDR1 and CDR2 are LNHDA and SQIVND (reference sequence). V shed 10 bases and J 4 bases; nucleotides not matched to a gene: 7. The CDR3 region is CATARSGRYEQYF. DNA of the CDR3: TGTGCCACCGCCCGTAGCGGGAGGTACGAGCAGTACTTC.

V usage is TRBV19 and J usage is TRBJ1-5; TRBD1 agrees at 8 bases. V lost 3 bases to trimming and J lost 4 bases; unmatched junction nucleotides: 2. Germline V gene sequence: CDR1 LNHDA, CDR2 SQIVND (reference sequence). The CDR3 sequence is 14 residues long. CDR3 nucleotides: TGTGCCAGTAGTATGGACAGGGTGAATCAGCCCCAGCATTTT. Translating gives CASSMDRVNQPQHF.

The chain uses TRBV5-1 and TRBJ2-7, with 11 nucleotides matching TRBD2. V was clipped by 0 bases and J by 3 bases; unmatched bases: 11. Germline lookup yields CDR1 SGHRS and CDR2 YFSETQ. The CDR3 runs to 18 residues. The CDR3 DNA reads as TGCGCCAGCAGCTTGGCTCCGGGACTAGCGGAGTTTAGCTACGAGCAGTACTTC. As protein: CASSLAPGLAEFSYEQYF.

This clone was detected once. The chain combines TRBV19 with TRBJ2-6; D uncertain. The germline CDR1 and CDR2 sequences are LNHDA and SQIVND (reference sequence). Trimming pared 5 bases from V and 0 bases from J, leaving 8 bases between. The CDR3 is 15 amino acids. The CDR3 reads CASSLRSSGANVLTF. CDR3 sequence (DNA): TGTGCCAGTAGTTTGAGGTCCTCTGGGGCCAACGTCCTGACTTTC.

The gene calls are TRBV5-1 and TRBJ1-3, with 7 bases aligning to TRBD1. The CDR3 covers 16 residues. The junction had 3 bases not matched to a gene; V was cut back by 0 bases and J by 0 bases. Germline CDR1 reads SGHRS; CDR2 reads YFSETQ. The DNA for the CDR3 is TGCGCCAGCAGCTTGGAGGGGGCTCTCTCTGGAAACACCATATATTTT. Amino acids: CASSLEGALSGNTIYF. The full variable domain, with the rest looked up from reference TRBV5-1 and TRBJ1-3, is KAGVTQTPRYLIKTRGQQVTLSCSPISGHRSVSWYQQTPGQGLQFLFEYFSETQRNKGNFPGRFSGRQFSNSRSEMNVSTLELGDSALYLCASSLEGALSGNTIYFGEGSWLTVV.

This sequence joins TRBV10-3 and TRBJ1-6; 7 nucleotides agree with TRBD1. J lost 9 bases, V lost 3 bases, and 8 bases had no gene match. Germline V gene data show CDR1 as ENHRY and CDR2 as SYGVKD. This CDR3 region has 15 residues. In nucleotides, the CDR3 is TGTGCCATCAGTGATCAGTCCAGGGGGATTTCACCCCTCCACTTT. Translation: CAISDQSRGISPLHF.

The genes are TRBV2 and TRBJ1-2, with TRBD1 identical over 9 bases. Per germline, CDR1 SNHLY and CDR2 FYNNEI. V was pared by 7 bases and J by 3 bases, with 12 bases of the junction left unmatched. The CDR3 is 16 residues long. CDR3: CASILDRGGVDYGYTF. In DNA form, the CDR3 reads TGTGCCAGCATTCTGGACAGGGGAGGAGTCGACTATGGCTACACCTTC.

This chain connects TRBV7-3 to TRBJ2-1; 9 positions agree with TRBD2. Germline CDR1 SGHTA, CDR2 FQGTGA. This CDR3 has 14 amino acids. With 5 bases clipped from V and 4 bases from J, the junction kept 3 bases outside the gene matches. CDR3 loop: CASSTLAGYNEQFF. The CDR3 bases are TGTGCCAGCAGCACCCTAGCGGGATACAATGAGCAGTTCTTC. The variable domain in full, completed from reference TRBV7-3 and TRBJ2-1, reads GAGVSQTPSNKVTEKGKYVELRCDPISGHTALYWYRQSLGQGPEFLIYFQGTGAADDSGLPNDRFFAVRPEGSVSTLKIQRTERGDSAVYLCASSTLAGYNEQFFGPGTRLTVL.

V is TRBV18 and J is TRBJ2-7; unclear D gene. Trimming took 4 bases from V and 2 from J, leaving 9 bases between them. This CDR3 has 13 residues. Germline CDR1 reads KGHSH; CDR2 reads LQKENI. The CDR3 DNA is TGTGCCAGCTCACTGGCGGAAACCTACGAGCAGTACTTC. Encoded protein: CASSLAETYEQYF.

This chain connects TRBV11-2 to TRBJ1-3; maybe TRBD1 (5 bases). The germline V gene encodes CDR1 SGHAT and CDR2 FQNNGV. This CDR3 spans 16 amino acids. V dropped 5 bases and J dropped 0 bases, with 14 bases sitting between them. The CDR3 loop is CASSRSDSRSGNTIYF. In nucleotides, the CDR3 is TGTGCCAGCAGCCGATCCGACAGCCGCTCTGGAAACACCATATATTTT.

This clone turned up a few times. The V and J genes are TRBV30 and TRBJ2-7; D is ambiguous. The V gene lost 3 bases and the J gene lost 6 bases, with 9 bases spanning the gap. This CDR3 region has 11 residues. The V gene's germline CDR1 is GTSNPN and CDR2 SVGIG (reference sequence). CDR3 DNA: TGTGCCTGGAGGGCAGGCCTCGAGCAGTACTTC. Translation gives CAWRAGLEQYF.

The chain carries TRBV11-1 and TRBJ2-1; D perhaps matches TRBD2 (5 bases). The CDR3 runs 16 residues. Per germline, CDR1 SGHAT and CDR2 FQDESV (reference sequence). Between the trimmed V and J ends, which lost 2 bases and 7 bases, there was a span of 18 bases. CDR3 sequence (DNA): TGTGCCAGCAGCTTAATGGCGGGTTATAGGAGGAATGAGCAGTTCTTC. It codes for CASSLMAGYRRNEQFF.

Only one count was recorded for this clone. This chain connects TRBV10-1 to TRBJ1-3; possibly TRBD1 for D (6 bases). The V gene's germline CDR1 is WNHNN and CDR2 SYGVQD (reference sequence). Between the trimmed V and J ends, which lost 4 bases and 2 bases, there was a span of 12 bases. This CDR3 region has 15 residues. CDR3 DNA: TGCGCCAGCAGTGCCGCGACAGGCCCTGGAAACACCATATATTTT. It codes for CASSAATGPGNTIYF.

The chain recombines TRBV2 with TRBJ2-7, with 9 bases identical to TRBD1. V lost 0 bases and J lost 7; bases outside the gene matches: 7. This CDR3 is built from 15 residues. Germline V lookup: CDR1 SNHLY, CDR2 FYNNEI. The CDR3 sequence is CASSEAPGQGLEQYF. The CDR3 DNA reads as TGTGCCAGCAGTGAAGCACCGGGACAGGGCCTAGAGCAGTACTTC.

The chain carries TRBV6-6 and TRBJ1-4; 7 bases map to TRBD1. Germline V gene lookup returns CDR1 MNHNY and CDR2 SVGAGI (reference sequence). This CDR3 has 14 amino acids. V trimming: 5 bases; J trimming: 7 bases; junction bases outside the gene matches: 7. The CDR3 nucleotides are TGTGCCAGCAGTCGCCGGACAGGTGGTGAAAAACTGTTTTTT. Translated: CASSRRTGGEKLFF.

The chain is built from TRBV5-1 and TRBJ2-3; TRBD2 aligns across 8 bases. In germline, CDR1 is SGHRS, CDR2 YFSETQ. V was pared by 2 bases and J by 0 bases, with 5 bases of the junction left unmatched. This CDR3 spans 16 amino acids. This CDR3 is CASSFRASGSTDTQYF. The DNA for the CDR3 is TGCGCCAGCAGCTTTCGGGCTAGCGGGAGCACAGATACGCAGTATTTT.